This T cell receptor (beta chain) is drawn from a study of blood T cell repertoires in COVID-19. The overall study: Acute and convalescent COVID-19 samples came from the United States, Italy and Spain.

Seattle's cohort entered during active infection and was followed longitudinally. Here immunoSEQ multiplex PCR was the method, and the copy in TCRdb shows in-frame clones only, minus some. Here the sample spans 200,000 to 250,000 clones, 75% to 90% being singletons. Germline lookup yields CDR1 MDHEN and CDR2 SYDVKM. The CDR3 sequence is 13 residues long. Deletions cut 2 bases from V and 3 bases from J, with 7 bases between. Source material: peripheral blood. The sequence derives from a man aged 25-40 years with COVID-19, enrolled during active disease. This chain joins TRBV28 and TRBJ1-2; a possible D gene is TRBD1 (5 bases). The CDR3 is CASSLRGDYGYTF. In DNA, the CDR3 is TGTGCCAGCAGTTTACGGGGGGACTATGGCTACACCTTC.